This entry lists 21 T cell receptor beta chains sequenced from one sample in a study of cytomegalovirus exposure and HLA in healthy donors (dated by TCRdb to 2016 to 2017). The library relied on the immunoSEQ multiplex PCR assay. The multiplex PCR relied on a mix of 60 forward primers for TCR Vbeta segments and 13 reverse primers for TCR Jbeta segments. TCRdb's version of the immuneACCESS table is confined to in-frame rearrangements and falls short of the full clone set. An unresolved V gene accounts for under half of the shortfall where checked; the remainder is of unknown origin. The table for this sample records 100,000 to 150,000 clones. 1.5% to 2% of the sample is held by the ten biggest clonotypes. The source material was PBMCs. The receptors stem from a man between 18 and 35 years old in good health and CMV-seronegative.

The rearrangement links TRBV4-3 to TRBJ2-4; 13 bases line up with TRBD2. V was pared by 0 bases and J by 4 bases, with 6 bases of the junction left unmatched. CDR3 size: 18 residues. CDR1 is LGHNA, CDR2 YSLEER, per germline. DNA of the CDR3: TGCGCCAGCAGCCAAGATCACTGGACTAGCGGGGGTAAAAACATTCAGTACTTC. This sequence encodes CASSQDHWTSGGKNIQYF.

The J gene is TRBJ2-5, the V gene TRBV5-6; 8 nucleotides agree with TRBD2. The CDR3 runs to 15 residues. The V gene end was trimmed by 2 bases and the J gene end by 5 bases; junction bases not matched to a gene: 8. From germline, CDR1 is SGHDT and CDR2 YYEEEE. The CDR3 nucleotides are TGTGCCAGCAGCTTCCCCGGGACTAGGGTCGAGACCCAGTACTTC. It is translated as CASSFPGTRVETQYF.

The gene calls are TRBV28 and TRBJ1-3; TRBD1 matches at 11 bases. The CDR3 is 16 amino acids. With V trimmed by 5 bases and J by 2 bases, 5 bases remained unmatched. Germline CDR1 is MDHEN and CDR2 is SYDVKM. The CDR3 nucleotides are TGTGCCAGCAGTGCCCCGGACAGGGGGCCTGGAAACACCATATATTTT. This sequence encodes CASSAPDRGPGNTIYF.

The chain carries TRBV7-3 and TRBJ2-1, with 8 nucleotides matching TRBD1. J was trimmed by 0 bases and V by 5 bases; bases with no gene match: 3. Germline V gene sequence: CDR1 SGHTA, CDR2 FQGTGA. The CDR3 covers 15 residues. CDR3 bases: TGTGCCAGCAGCGTTGACAGGGGCTCCTACAATGAGCAGTTCTTC. It encodes CASSVDRGSYNEQFF.

CDR3 amino acids: CASSQGNPGGSYGYTF. The DNA for the CDR3 is TGTGCCAGCAGCCAAGGAAATCCGGGAGGTAGCTATGGCTACACCTTC. J is TRBJ1-2 and V is TRBV14; D remains ambiguous. This CDR3 spans 16 amino acids. V was clipped by 1 base and J by 4 bases, with 16 bases between them. CDR1 is SGHDN, CDR2 FVKESK, per germline.

The gene calls are TRBV11-1 and TRBJ1-1; 8 bases match TRBD1. Germline V CDR1 and CDR2: SGHAT, FQDESV (reference sequence). Unmatched junction bases numbered 10, after V lost 3 bases and J lost 7 bases. The CDR3 length is 15 residues. The CDR3 DNA sequence: TGTGCCAGCAGCTTTTTTCCAGGGGGCGCAGTTGAAGCTTTCTTT. Encoded protein: CASSFFPGGAVEAFF.

This chain joins TRBV9 and TRBJ1-5, with TRBD1 matching over 8 bases. In germline, CDR1 is SGDLS, CDR2 YYNGEE. The CDR3 has 15 residues. V shed 7 bases and J 4 bases; nucleotides not matched to a gene: 10. DNA of the CDR3: TGTGCCAGCGGGATCGGACAGGGACTTAATCAGCCCCAGCATTTT. It encodes CASGIGQGLNQPQHF.

V and J are TRBV5-1 and TRBJ2-1, with TRBD2 matching 8 bases. Germline V gene sequence: CDR1 SGHRS, CDR2 YFSETQ. The CDR3 consists of 14 residues. Trimming cost V 3 bases and J 10 bases; bases outside gene matches: 9. CDR3 amino acids: CASSYNSGEQEQFF. The CDR3, as DNA: TGCGCCAGCAGCTACAATAGCGGGGAGCAAGAGCAGTTCTTC.

V and J are TRBV15 and TRBJ1-4; 9 bases match TRBD1. V lost 0 bases, J lost 8 bases, and 7 bases stayed unmatched. Looked up from germline, CDR1 is LNHNV and CDR2 is YYDKDF (reference sequence). This CDR3 is 16 amino acids long. The CDR3 region has the DNA TGTGCCACCAGCAGAGAGACGGGGACAGGGACAGAAAAACTGTTTTTT. Its protein product is CATSRETGTGTEKLFF.

The V gene is TRBV5-1, the J gene TRBJ2-1; TRBD2 matches at 8 bases. CDR1 is SGHRS, CDR2 YFSETQ, per germline. V dropped 1 base and J dropped 0; count of bases not matched to a gene: 6. The CDR3 spans 17 residues. The CDR3 sequence: CASSLQGLGSSYNEQFF. CDR3 DNA: TGCGCCAGCAGCTTGCAGGGACTAGGAAGCTCCTACAATGAGCAGTTCTTC.

The chain links TRBV28 to TRBJ1-2; D may be TRBD1 (5 bases). This CDR3 is 12 amino acids long. Trimming removed 3 bases from V and 11 bases from J, with 13 bases in between. CDR1 and CDR2 (germline): MDHEN, SYDVKM. This CDR3 reads CASSLGSRGYTF. Here the CDR3 DNA reads TGTGCCAGCAGTTTGGGCTCCCGGGGGTACACCTTC.

The V call is TRBV7-9, the J call TRBJ2-5, with 7 bases fitting TRBD1. The J call may be in error: the DNA end matches TRBJ2-7 better. This CDR3 spans 14 amino acids. Germline assignment: CDR1 SEHNR and CDR2 FQNEAQ (reference sequence). The CDR3 coding sequence is TGTGCCAGCGGAGTACAGGGGACCTCCTACGAGCAGTACTTC. Its translation is CASGVQGTSYEQYF.

This rearrangement joins TRBV27 to TRBJ2-7; TRBD1 matches 11 bases. CDR1 is MNHEY, CDR2 SMNVEV, per germline (reference sequence). Trimming cost V 2 bases and J 3 bases; bases outside gene matches: 3. This CDR3 is 15 amino acids long. The CDR3 DNA is TGTGCCAGCAGTTTAGCCGGGACAGGGGGCTACGAGCAGTACTTC. Its translation: CASSLAGTGGYEQYF.

As DNA, the CDR3 is TGTGCCAGCAGCCCGAGCGGGAGCGGGAGGGCCTACAATGAGCAGTTCTTC. Amino acids: CASSPSGSGRAYNEQFF. The chain has TRBV7-2 and TRBJ2-1, with 10 bases lining up with TRBD2. Looked up from germline, CDR1 is SGHTA and CDR2 is FQGNSA. With 5 bases clipped from V and 2 bases from J, the junction kept 9 bases outside the gene matches. The CDR3 totals 17 residues.

The chain has TRBV29-1 and TRBJ1-1; 12 positions match TRBD1. The germline gives CDR1 SQVTM, CDR2 ANQGSEA. The CDR3 spans 14 residues. The trim removed 7 bases at V and 1 base at J, leaving 4 bases unmatched. The CDR3 protein is CSAPGQGANTEAFF. As DNA, the CDR3 is TGCAGCGCACCGGGACAGGGGGCGAACACTGAAGCTTTCTTT. Based on the CDR3 plus reference TRBV29-1 and TRBJ1-1, the full variable domain is SAVISQKPSRDICQRGTSLTIQCQVDSQVTMMFWYRQQPGQSLTLIATANQGSEATYESGFVIDKFPISRPNLTFSTLTVSNMSPEDSSIYLCSAPGQGANTEAFFGQGTRLTVV.

This sequence joins TRBV7-9 and TRBJ2-3, with a possible D match to TRBD2 (6 bases). The CDR3 spans 16 residues. Looked up from germline, CDR1 is SEHNR and CDR2 is FQNEAQ (reference sequence). V lost 6 bases to trimming and J lost 1 base, with 17 bases between them. The CDR3 loop is CASSTTGDPRTDTQYF. As DNA, the CDR3 is TGTGCCAGCAGTACGACGGGGGACCCTCGCACAGATACGCAGTATTTT.

This chain links TRBV9 with TRBJ2-7; 7 bases match TRBD1. The CDR3 has 14 amino acids. Germline lookup yields CDR1 SGDLS and CDR2 YYNGEE. J lost 3 bases, V lost 0 bases, and 3 bases had no gene match. CDR3 residues: CASSVAGTDYEQYF. CDR3 bases: TGTGCCAGCAGCGTAGCTGGGACAGACTACGAGCAGTACTTC.

The rearrangement links TRBV27 to TRBJ1-6; D unresolved. Per the germline V gene, CDR1 is MNHEY and CDR2 is SMNVEV (reference sequence). V was trimmed by 6 bases and J by 4 bases, leaving 19 bases between them. This CDR3 is built from 17 residues. The CDR3 coding sequence is TGTGCCAGCAGCCCGGACGTGGGAGTCCGGTATAATTCACCCCTCCACTTT. Protein sequence: CASSPDVGVRYNSPLHF.

J is TRBJ1-1 and V is TRBV5-4; D is uncertain. Germline loops: CDR1 SGHNT, CDR2 YYREEE (reference sequence). The ends were cut back, 3 bases at V and 4 bases at J, with 13 bases in the middle. The CDR3 has 14 residues. The CDR3 protein is CASSSPRGSTEAFF. CDR3 coding DNA: TGTGCCAGCAGCTCCCCACGGGGTAGCACTGAAGCTTTCTTT.

This chain connects TRBV11-2 to TRBJ1-3; D perhaps matches TRBD1 (5 bases). The CDR3 is 16 residues long. Germline CDR1 reads SGHAT; CDR2 reads FQNNGV. V was cut by 5 bases and J by 4 bases, with 18 bases left in between. The CDR3 DNA follows: TGTGCCAGCAGCGACAACGCAAGGGGAAGGGGAAACACCATATATTTT. This codes for CASSDNARGRGNTIYF.

The chain recombines TRBV6-5 with TRBJ2-7; 12 positions match TRBD1. V was clipped by 8 bases and J by 2 bases; unmatched bases: 7. This CDR3 spans 15 amino acids. Germline CDR1 MNHEY, CDR2 SVGAGI. CDR3 amino acids: CASRGTGGSPYEQYF. The CDR3 DNA reads as TGTGCCAGCCGCGGGACAGGGGGCAGCCCCTACGAGCAGTACTTC.